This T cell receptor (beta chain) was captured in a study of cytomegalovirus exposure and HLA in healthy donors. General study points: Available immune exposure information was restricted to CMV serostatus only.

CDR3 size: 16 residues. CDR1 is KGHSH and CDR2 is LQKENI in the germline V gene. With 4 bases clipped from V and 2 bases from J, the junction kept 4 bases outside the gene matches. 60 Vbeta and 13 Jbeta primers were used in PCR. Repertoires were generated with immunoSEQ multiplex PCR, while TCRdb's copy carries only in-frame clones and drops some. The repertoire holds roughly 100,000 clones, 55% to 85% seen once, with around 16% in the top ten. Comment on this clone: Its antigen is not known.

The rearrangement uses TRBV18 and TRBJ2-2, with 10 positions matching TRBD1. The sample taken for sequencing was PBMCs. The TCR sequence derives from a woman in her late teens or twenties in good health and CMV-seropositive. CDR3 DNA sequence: TGTGCCAGCTCACTCCGGGACAGGGGTAACACCGGGGAGCTGTTTTTT. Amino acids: CASSLRDRGNTGELFF. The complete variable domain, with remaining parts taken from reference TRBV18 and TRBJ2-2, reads NAGVMQNPRHLVRRRGQEARLRCSPMKGHSHVYWYRQLPEEGLKFMVYLQKENIIDESGMPKERFSAEFPKEGPSILRIQQVVRGDSAAYFCASSLRDRGNTGELFFGEGSRLTVL.